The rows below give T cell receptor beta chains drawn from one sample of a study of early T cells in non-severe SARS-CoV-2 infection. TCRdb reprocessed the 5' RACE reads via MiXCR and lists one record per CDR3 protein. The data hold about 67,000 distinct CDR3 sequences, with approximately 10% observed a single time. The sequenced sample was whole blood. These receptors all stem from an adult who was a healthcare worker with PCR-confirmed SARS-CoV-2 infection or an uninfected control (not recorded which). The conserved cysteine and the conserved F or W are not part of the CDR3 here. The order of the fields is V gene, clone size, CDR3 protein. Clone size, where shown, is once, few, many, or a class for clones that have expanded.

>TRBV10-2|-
ASGGQGGPHNSPLH
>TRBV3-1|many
ASSQGLSGASTDTQY
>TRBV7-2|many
ASSSGTGGIGYT
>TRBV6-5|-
ASSKAPKGGGTVYT
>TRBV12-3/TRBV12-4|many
ASSLGIQGAAF
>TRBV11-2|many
ASSAGGESSYNEQF
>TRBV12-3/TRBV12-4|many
ASSPGLEGSYEQY
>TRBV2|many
ASSWGQGIEGNQPQH
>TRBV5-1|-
ASSLVAGGDNEQF
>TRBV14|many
ASSQAGQETQY
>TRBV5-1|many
ASSLYSGRAGEQF
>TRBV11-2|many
ASSLTGTGGNQPQH
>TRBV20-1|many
SARDGRGSSDTQY
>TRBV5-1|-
ASSSQAGSYEQY
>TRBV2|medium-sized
ASSEGWASYQPQH
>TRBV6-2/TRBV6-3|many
ASSSLGGGSTEAF
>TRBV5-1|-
ASSLGGRGDEQY
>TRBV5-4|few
ASSEGLDTDTQY
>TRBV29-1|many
SVEALTGGRSYNEQF
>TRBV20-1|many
SAELQGSYNEQF
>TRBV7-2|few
ASSRTSASTDTQY
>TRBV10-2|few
ASSVTTAGEQF
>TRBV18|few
ASSPPAADTQY
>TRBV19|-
AAKTGELAYT
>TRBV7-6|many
ASSGEAQRGDQPQH
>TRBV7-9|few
ASRDSGPEAF
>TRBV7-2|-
ASQLSEGINEKLF
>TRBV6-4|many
ASSDSELAGVNEQF
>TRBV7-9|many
ASSPRQGYLFVEAF
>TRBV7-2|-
VSSPRRAFLSSPNEQF
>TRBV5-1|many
ASSYRVADTQY